This T cell receptor beta chain appears in the sequencing data of a study of radiation and T cells in renal cell carcinoma. Whole-study findings and limits: Dominant CDR3 motifs occupied more repertoire in irradiated than control tumors.

V was cut by 2 bases and J by 7 bases, with 13 bases left in between. There are 14 residues in the CDR3. Germline-derived CDR1 and CDR2 are MNHNS and SASEGT. Treatment of the sample: treatment-naive control, cytoreductive nephrectomy. Control tumors came from treatment-naive patients without prior radiation. This clone was counted between two and nine times. Its antigen is currently unknown. Sequencing was performed with immunoSEQ multiplex PCR; in TCRdb, only in-frame clones are kept and a portion is missing. This table holds 19,000 or so clones, roughly three fifths found once. The starting material was tumor tissue, obtained from a patient whose treatment was nephrectomy without radiotherapy. The J gene is TRBJ2-3, the V gene TRBV6-1; no clear D gene. The receptor's source is a man aged 50 to 60 with renal cell carcinoma. The CDR3 DNA sequence: TGTGCCAGCAGTGAAATGGGCAGTAGTAATACGCAGTATTTT. Protein sequence: CASSEMGSSNTQYF.